The 28 T cell receptor beta chains reported below all come from one sample, sequenced in a study of T cell repertoires in cytomegalovirus infection. Each CDR3 protein gets one entry after TCRdb re-called the reads with MiXCR. The table includes approximately 500,000 distinct CDR3 sequences, about 11% detected once. The source material was PBMCs. The receptors derive from a human donor in good health (CMV status not recorded). Some clones in this sample may be carry-over from other donors' samples.

The J gene is TRBJ2-6, the V gene TRBV15; D may be TRBD2 (5 bases). The V end was cut by 0 bases, the J end by 3 bases, with 12 bases between. There are 17 residues in the CDR3. Germline lookup yields CDR1 LNHNV and CDR2 YYDKDF (reference sequence). The CDR3 sequence: CATSRDLVAIGANVLTF. CDR3 in DNA: TGTGCCACCAGCAGAGATCTTGTAGCGATTGGGGCCAACGTCCTGACTTTC.

This clonotype was picked up a small number of times. This chain joins TRBV18 and TRBJ1-1; 7 nucleotides match TRBD1. The CDR3 has 17 residues. V trimming: 3 bases; J trimming: 1 base; junction bases outside the gene matches: 11. Germline V gene lookup returns CDR1 KGHSH and CDR2 LQKENI. Written as DNA, the CDR3 is TGTGCCAGCTCACCTACCGGGCAGGGGGTAGGGAACACTGAAGCTTTCTTT. Protein sequence: CASSPTGQGVGNTEAFF.

The rearrangement joins TRBV10-3 to TRBJ2-1; TRBD2 aligns across 12 bases. There are 17 residues in the CDR3. With V trimmed by 2 bases and J by 8 bases, 10 bases remained unmatched. The germline V gene encodes CDR1 ENHRY and CDR2 SYGVKD. This CDR3 is CAISEKLAGGSDDEQFF. In DNA, the CDR3 is TGTGCCATCAGTGAGAAACTAGCGGGGGGTTCCGATGATGAGCAGTTCTTC.

To note about this clonotype: This may come from a read error, since a much larger clone is one base off. This chain connects TRBV11-2 to TRBJ2-5; perhaps D is TRBD1 or TRBD2 (5 bases each). CDR1 is SGHAT, CDR2 FQNNGV, per germline. The CDR3 totals 14 residues. Trimming stripped 2 bases from V and 4 bases from J, with 11 bases between. CDR3 sequence (DNA): TGTGCCAGCAGCTTAACGGGGCTGGTAGAGACCCAGTACTTC. It encodes CASSLTGLVETQYF. Supplemented by reference TRBV11-2 and TRBJ2-5, the full variable domain reads EAGVAQSPRYKIIEKRQSVAFWCNPISGHATLYWYQQILGQGPKLLIQFQNNGVVDDSQLPKDRFSAERLKGVDSTLKIQPAKLEDSAVYLCASSLTGLVETQYFGPGTRLLVL.

This clonotype appeared many times. The chain has TRBV6-5 and TRBJ2-1, with D maybe TRBD2 (6 bases). Germline V gene sequence: CDR1 MNHEY, CDR2 SVGAGI. Trimming shortened V by 4 bases and J by 8 bases, and 15 bases separated the two germline ends. The CDR3 spans 14 residues. The DNA of the CDR3 is TGTGCCAGCAGTTCTCGGGAGTTTGCCTATGAGCAGTTCTTC. Encoded protein: CASSSREFAYEQFF.

This clonotype has ten or more counts. This chain connects TRBV6-6 to TRBJ2-3, with TRBD1 matching 11 bases. This CDR3 has 17 residues. The ends lost 3 bases at V and 5 bases at J; junction bases unmatched: 10. Germline V CDR1 and CDR2: MNHNY, SVGAGI (reference sequence). Here the CDR3 DNA reads TGTGCCAGCAGTTATCCGGGACAGGGGGTCCAGGGAGATACGCAGTATTTT. It specifies CASSYPGQGVQGDTQYF.

This clonotype was found many times. The chain joins TRBV6-5 to TRBJ1-2; 7 nucleotides align to TRBD1. V shed 3 bases, J shed 4 bases, and the junction held 8 bases outside the gene matches. Germline CDR1 and CDR2: MNHEY and SVGAGI. This CDR3 is 15 amino acids long. CDR3 region: CASSYTTGRSYGYTF. In nucleotides, the CDR3 is TGTGCCAGCAGTTATACGACAGGGAGATCCTATGGCTACACCTTC.

Only a few counts were recorded for this clonotype. The chain carries TRBV29-1 and TRBJ1-3, with D possibly being TRBD1 (6 bases). V shed 2 bases and J shed 0 bases, with 8 bases lying between them. CDR3 size: 14 residues. Germline CDR1 and CDR2: SQVTM and ANQGSEA. The CDR3 is CSVEPDSSGNTIYF. The CDR3 DNA reads as TGCAGCGTTGAACCGGACAGCTCTGGAAACACCATATATTTT.

This chain links TRBV29-1 with TRBJ2-1; D perhaps matches TRBD1 (6 bases). Trimming stripped 7 bases from V and 5 bases from J, with 12 bases between. This CDR3 comprises 12 residues. Per the germline V gene, CDR1 is SQVTM and CDR2 is ANQGSEA. In DNA form, the CDR3 reads TGCAGCGGTGGAAGGGGGAACAATGAGCAGTTCTTC. Its translation is CSGGRGNNEQFF.

This clonotype turned up a few times. The chain employs TRBV19 and TRBJ1-1, with D possibly TRBD1 on 6 matching bases. Germline V gives CDR1 LNHDA, CDR2 SQIVND (reference sequence). The CDR3 runs to 19 residues. Trimming left V 7 bases short and J 5 bases short, with 32 bases between. The CDR3 DNA reads as TGTGCCAGTACCCTCCGGGACTGGGGGGCCGCAGAGCCCGAGACTGAAGCTTTCTTT. This sequence encodes CASTLRDWGAAEPETEAFF.

This clonotype was seen many times. The rearrangement links TRBV7-2 to TRBJ1-4, with 7 nucleotides matching TRBD1. The V segment lost 5 bases and the J segment 5 bases; nucleotides outside the gene matches: 5. The germline V gene encodes CDR1 SGHTA and CDR2 FQGNSA. This CDR3 spans 14 amino acids. The CDR3 is CASSVGQLNEKLFF. CDR3 in DNA: TGTGCCAGCAGCGTGGGACAGCTAAATGAAAAACTGTTTTTT.

This clonotype has more than one count but fewer than ten. The genes are TRBV9 and TRBJ1-4, with 7 positions matching TRBD1. The germline gives CDR1 SGDLS, CDR2 YYNGEE. CDR3 length: 14 residues. Losses at the gene ends were 4 bases for V and 6 bases for J; bases not matched to a gene: 6. The CDR3 nucleotides are TGTGCCAGCAGCCCCACCGGACAGGATGAAAAACTGTTTTTT. Amino acid sequence: CASSPTGQDEKLFF.

This clonotype has a count of ten or more. Being one base from a much bigger clone, this may be a read error. The rearrangement joins TRBV7-8 to TRBJ2-3; D is unclear. With 2 bases removed from V and 0 bases from J, the gap between germline ends came to 6 bases. The CDR3 consists of 14 residues. Germline V gene sequence: CDR1 SGHVS, CDR2 FQNEAQ. CDR3: CASSLMASTDTQYF. The CDR3 DNA reads as TGTGCCAGCAGCTTAATGGCAAGCACAGATACGCAGTATTTT.

In this sample, this clonotype turned up many times. The genes are TRBV19 and TRBJ1-1; D is ambiguous. The CDR3 totals 13 residues. V shed 0 bases and J shed 8 bases, with 10 bases lying between them. Germline-derived CDR1 and CDR2 are LNHDA and SQIVND (reference sequence). This CDR3 is CASSIDRSDEAFF. DNA of the CDR3: TGTGCCAGTAGTATAGATCGGTCGGACGAAGCTTTCTTT.

CDR3 sequence (DNA): TGTGCCAGCAGCGAGCGTACAGGGGAAAATTCACCCCTCCACTTT. It encodes CASSERTGENSPLHF. The chain has TRBV2 and TRBJ1-6; 7 bases match TRBD1. This CDR3 has 15 amino acids. Germline CDR1 is SNHLY and CDR2 is FYNNEI. The ends lost 6 bases at V and 7 bases at J; junction bases unmatched: 9. Looking up the rest from reference TRBV2 and TRBJ1-6 gives the full variable domain: EPEVTQTPSHQVTQMGQEVILRCVPISNHLYFYWYRQILGQKVEFLVSFYNNEISEKSEIFDDQFSVERPDGSNFTLKIRSTKLEDSAMYFCASSERTGENSPLHFGNGTRLTVT.

This clonotype was seen many times. The CDR3 DNA is TGTGCCAGCAGCTTAAAGTCGGGTGGGTACACTGAAGCTTTCTTT. Translating gives CASSLKSGGYTEAFF. The chain carries TRBV11-1 and TRBJ1-1, with D hard to call. This CDR3 region has 15 residues. Germline V gene sequence: CDR1 SGHAT, CDR2 FQDESV (reference sequence). V was cut by 2 bases and J by 3 bases, with 13 bases left in between. Full variable domain (rest looked up from reference TRBV11-1 and TRBJ1-1): EAEVAQSPRYKITEKSQAVAFWCDPISGHATLYWYRQILGQGPELLVQFQDESVVDDSQLPKDRFSAERLKGVDSTLKIQPAELGDSAMYLCASSLKSGGYTEAFFGQGTRLTVV.

This clonotype was recorded only once. The chain employs TRBV6-6 and TRBJ1-5; TRBD1 is a possible D gene (6 bases). The CDR3 sequence is 16 residues long. Germline values: CDR1 MNHNY, CDR2 SVGAGI (reference sequence). V lost 2 bases, J lost 1 base, and 12 bases lay in between. CDR3 coding DNA: TGTGCCAGCAGTTACGGGAGGGGGGCGAGCAATCAGCCCCAGCATTTT. Encoded protein: CASSYGRGASNQPQHF.

This clonotype was seen at least ten times. The V call is TRBV12-3 or TRBV12-4, the J call TRBJ1-3; D is unresolved. CDR3 length: 12 residues. V was shortened by 8 bases and J by 9 bases, with 14 bases between the two germline ends. The CDR3 DNA follows: TGTGCCAGCTCGAGCACTCTGGGCACCATATATTTT. This gives the protein CASSSTLGTIYF.

This clonotype was seen at least ten times. The chain employs TRBV27 and TRBJ1-5, with D perhaps matching TRBD1 (5 bases). Between the trimmed V and J ends, which lost 5 bases and 1 base, there was a span of 15 bases. This CDR3 spans 16 amino acids. CDR1 and CDR2 from the germline V gene are MNHEY and SMNVEV (reference sequence). The CDR3 DNA reads TGTGCCAGCAGTCCATCTAGGGGAGAGAGCAATCAGCCCCAGCATTTT. Protein: CASSPSRGESNQPQHF.

The rearrangement joins TRBV5-1 to TRBJ2-7; weak D call: TRBD1 (6 bases). The ends were cut back, 2 bases at V and 5 bases at J, with 14 bases in the middle. From germline, CDR1 is SGHRS and CDR2 YFSETQ. The CDR3 loop spans 14 amino acids. The CDR3 nucleotides read TGCGCCAGCAGCTTCACAGGGTCGGCCGACGAGCAGTACTTC. Translated, it gives CASSFTGSADEQYF.

Comment on this clonotype: A single base separates this from a much larger clone, so it may be a read error. The chain employs TRBV6-2 or TRBV6-3 and TRBJ2-7; unclear D gene. CDR3 length: 13 residues. Germline lookup yields CDR1 MNHEY and CDR2 SVGEGT. Between the trimmed V and J ends, which lost 5 bases and 1 base, there was a span of 9 bases. The CDR3 DNA reads TGTGCCAGCAGTAACGAACAGTCCTACGAGCAGTACTTC. It yields the protein CASSNEQSYEQYF.

This clonotype has just a few counts. The chain links TRBV25-1 to TRBJ1-1; D is ambiguous. Germline lookup yields CDR1 MGHDK and CDR2 SYGVNS. The V end was cut by 3 bases, the J end by 0 bases, with 8 bases between. The CDR3 is 14 amino acids. The CDR3 DNA reads as TGTGCCAGCAGTGAGCTAACCCTGAACACTGAAGCTTTCTTT. Its translation: CASSELTLNTEAFF.

This chain joins TRBV29-1 and TRBJ1-2; D is perhaps TRBD1 (5 bases). V dropped 1 base and J dropped 8 bases, with 17 bases sitting between them. The CDR3 is made up of 14 amino acids. Germline V gene sequence: CDR1 SQVTM, CDR2 ANQGSEA. The CDR3 spells CSVEGPGALWGYTF. The CDR3 DNA reads TGCAGCGTTGAAGGCCCCGGGGCTTTATGGGGCTACACCTTC.

The chain recombines TRBV20-1 with TRBJ2-7; a possible D gene is TRBD2 (8 bases). V was clipped by 3 bases and J by 5 bases, with 11 bases between them. The CDR3 is 12 amino acids. Germline assignment: CDR1 DFQATT and CDR2 SNEGSKA (reference sequence). The CDR3 sequence: CSASSGTDEQYF. CDR3 sequence (DNA): TGCAGTGCTAGTAGCGGGACAGACGAGCAGTACTTC.

With regard to this clonotype: Possible read error: a much larger clone is one base away. V and J are TRBV5-1 and TRBJ2-5; D is perhaps TRBD2 (6 bases). The ends were cut back, 3 bases at V and 5 bases at J, with 20 bases in the middle. CDR1 SGHRS and CDR2 YFSETQ come from the germline V gene. The CDR3 is 16 amino acids. CDR3: CASSWSGGIVRETQYF. The DNA for the CDR3 is TGCGCCAGCAGCTGGTCCGGCGGGATAGTAAGGGAGACCCAGTACTTC.

There are a few counts of this clonotype. The chain has TRBV20-1 and TRBJ2-7; D ambiguous. V was cut by 6 bases and J by 4 bases, with 13 bases left in between. Germline CDR1 and CDR2: DFQATT and SNEGSKA (reference sequence). This CDR3 contains 12 residues. CDR3 bases: TGCAGTGCCCCGGCTAATCCTTACGAGCAGTACTTC. Residues: CSAPANPYEQYF.

This clonotype was seen repeatedly, ten times or more. A much larger clone differs from this one at a single base, so this may be a read error. J is TRBJ2-3 and V is TRBV11-2; 9 bases line up with TRBD2. CDR3 length equals 14 residues. CDR1 is SGHAT and CDR2 is FQNNGV in the germline V gene. V gave up 5 bases and J gave up 3 bases; unmatched junction bases: 3. CDR3 amino acids: CASSPGLATDTQYF. The CDR3 DNA reads as TGTGCCAGCAGCCCGGGACTAGCTACAGATACGCAGTATTTT.

The rearrangement joins TRBV11-2 to TRBJ2-1; unclear D gene. The germline V and J ends were trimmed by 5 bases and 9 bases, with 17 bases remaining between them. From germline, CDR1 is SGHAT and CDR2 FQNNGV. The CDR3 is 14 amino acids. This chain's CDR3 is CASSTTSGVGEQFF. CDR3 coding DNA: TGTGCCAGCAGCACTACCTCAGGAGTAGGTGAGCAGTTCTTC.